A selection of T cell receptor beta chains follows, all from one sample in a study of OX40 agonist ivuxolimab in advanced cancers. The protocol was immunoSEQ multiplex PCR, while the TCRdb copy is restricted to in-frame clones and leaves out a portion. Of 97,000 or so clones detected, about 90% appear once; the ten largest clones hold around 0.15%. This specimen consisted of CD4+ or CD8+ T cells sorted from blood, obtained in a trial of the OX40 agonist ivuxolimab. All receptors derive from an adult with an advanced solid tumor such as melanoma, head and neck, liver or kidney cancer. Each CDR3 is given with its conserved first and last residue.

>TRBJ1-2|TRBV6-1
CASTENTNYGYTF
>TRBJ1-2|TRBV7-2
CASSLLVSAGGYTF
>TRBJ2-3|TRBV11-3
CASSLGRGTDTQYF
>TRBJ2-7|TRBV9
CASSPSGQGIYEQYF
>TRBJ2-2|TRBV7-8
CASSPGLRNTGELFF
>TRBJ2-2|TRBV19
CASSFLAELFF
>TRBJ1-4|TRBV29-1
CSVLQGSNEKLFF
>TRBJ2-1|TRBV7-9
CASSLVLGASYNEQFF
>TRBJ2-7|TRBV30
CAWSPSWGRGPYEQYF
>TRBJ2-1|TRBV6-1
CASSDPHRGYEQFF
>TRBJ2-5|TRBV9
CASSLGTSGQETQYF
>TRBJ2-7|TRBV29-1
CSVVRGNDEQYF
>TRBJ2-7|TRBV7-2
CASSSGQELFYEQYF
>TRBJ1-1|TRBV25-1
CASREESGTLNTEAFF
>TRBJ2-5|TRBV5-1
CASRLSGQIQETQYF
>TRBJ2-3|TRBV23-1
CASSPLAGVSTQYF
>TRBJ1-1|TRBV6-5
CASSYGTGLDTEAFF
>TRBJ2-3|TRBV6-1
CASSFPGQRTDTQYF
>TRBJ1-1|TRBV5-1
CASSLKVAPSEAFF
>TRBJ2-3|TRBV2
CASRSPGRSTDTQYF
>TRBJ2-1|TRBV7-9
CASSLRPSFGGSSEQFF